This T cell receptor (beta chain) was recorded in a study of blood T cell repertoires in COVID-19. With 2 bases removed from V and 0 bases from J, the gap between germline ends came to 11 bases. This CDR3 is built from 16 residues. Germline V gives CDR1 LNHNV, CDR2 YYDKDF (reference sequence). The repertoire was sequenced with immunoSEQ multiplex PCR; TCRdb's copy has only in-frame clones and lacks some. The top ten hold 7.3% of the sample, which has roughly 340,000 clones, roughly 86% seen once. The Seattle patients, enrolled during active infection, were followed longitudinally. The specimen was peripheral blood. The chain has TRBV15 and TRBJ1-3, with a weak D call TRBD1 (6 bases). The origin of this receptor is a woman between 65 and 79 years old with COVID-19, enrolled during active disease. The CDR3 region is CATSRQGSPSGNTIYF. The CDR3 DNA is TGTGCCACCAGCAGACAGGGGAGCCCCTCTGGAAACACCATATATTTT.